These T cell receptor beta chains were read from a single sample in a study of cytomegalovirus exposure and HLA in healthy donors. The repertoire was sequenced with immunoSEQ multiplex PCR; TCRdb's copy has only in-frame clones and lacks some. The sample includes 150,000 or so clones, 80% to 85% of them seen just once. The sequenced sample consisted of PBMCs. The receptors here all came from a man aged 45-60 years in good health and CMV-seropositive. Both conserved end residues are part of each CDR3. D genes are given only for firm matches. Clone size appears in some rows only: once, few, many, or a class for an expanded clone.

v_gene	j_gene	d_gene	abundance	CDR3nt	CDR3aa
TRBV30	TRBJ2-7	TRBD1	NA	TGTGCCTGGACCTTTTGGGGACAGGGGGCCTACGAGCAGTACTTC	CAWTFWGQGAYEQYF
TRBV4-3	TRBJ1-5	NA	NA	TGCGCCAGCAGCCAGGGTAGAGGAAAACGGCCCCAGCATTTT	CASSQGRGKRPQHF
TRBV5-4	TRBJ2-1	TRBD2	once	TGTGCCAGCAGCTCTGGAGGGGCGGGAGGAGAGCAGTTCTTC	CASSSGGAGGEQFF
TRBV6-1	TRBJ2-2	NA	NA	TGTGCCAGCAGTGATGGGCGGAGGGCTGGCACCGGGGAGCTGTTTTTT	CASSDGRRAGTGELFF
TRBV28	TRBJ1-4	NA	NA	TGTGCCAGCAGTTTTCAGGGGCTGGAGAAACTGTTTTTT	CASSFQGLEKLFF
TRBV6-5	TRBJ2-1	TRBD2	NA	TGTGCCAGCAGTTACGTCCTAGCGGGAGTACTGTTCTTC	CASSYVLAGVLFF
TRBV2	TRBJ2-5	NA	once	TGTGCCAGCAACGGGGGGCCCCCCGTTGGAGAGACCCAGTACTTC	CASNGGPPVGETQYF
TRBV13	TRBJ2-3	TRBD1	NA	TGTGCCAGCAGCGTTACAGGGGCCCCAGGTCTCACAGATACGCAGTATTTT	CASSVTGAPGLTDTQYF
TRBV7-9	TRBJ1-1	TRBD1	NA	TGTGCCAGCAGCGCCCGGGACAGGGGTCGGATGAACACTGAAGCTTTCTTT	CASSARDRGRMNTEAFF
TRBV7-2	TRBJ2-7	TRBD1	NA	TGTGCCAGCAGCCGACAACCGACCGGGACAGGGGGCAACGAGCAGTACTTC	CASSRQPTGTGGNEQYF
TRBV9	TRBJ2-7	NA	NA	TGTGCCAGCAGCGTAGGGGGGGTCGTCTACGAGCAGTACTTC	CASSVGGVVYEQYF
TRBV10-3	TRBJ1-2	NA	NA	TGTGCCATCAGTGTGGCGGGAGAGGGCTACACCTTC	CAISVAGEGYTF
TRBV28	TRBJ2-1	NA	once	TGTGCCAGCGGACTTCTTAGCTCCTACAATGAGCAGTTCTTC	CASGLLSSYNEQFF
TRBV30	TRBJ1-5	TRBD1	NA	TGTGCCTGGGGAACAGGGGGCAATCAGCCCCAGCATTTT	CAWGTGGNQPQHF
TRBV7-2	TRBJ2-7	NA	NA	TGTGCCAGCAGCTGGGGAGGGGGTACCTACGAGCAGTACTTC	CASSWGGGTYEQYF
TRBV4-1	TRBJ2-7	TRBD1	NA	TGCGCCAGCAGCCAAGAGACAGGGCGATCCTACGAGCAGTACTTC	CASSQETGRSYEQYF
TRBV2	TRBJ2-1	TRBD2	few	TGTGCCAGCAGCGGACTAGCGGTCTACAATGAGCAGTTCTTC	CASSGLAVYNEQFF
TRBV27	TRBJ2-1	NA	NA	TGTGCCAGCAGTTTAGCGTCTTATGATGAGCAGTTCTTC	CASSLASYDEQFF
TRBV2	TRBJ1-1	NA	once	TGTGCCAGCAGGGAGGACAGTGGGATGAGCACTGAAGCTTTCTTT	CASREDSGMSTEAFF
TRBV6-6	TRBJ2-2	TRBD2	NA	TGTGCCAGCAGGTCTTTAGCGGGAGGGCCCGGGGAGCTGTTTTTT	CASRSLAGGPGELFF
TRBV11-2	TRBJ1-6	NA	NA	TGTGCCAGCAGCTCCCGGGACTATAATTCACCCCTCCACTTT	CASSSRDYNSPLHF
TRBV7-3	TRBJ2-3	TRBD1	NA	TGTGCCAGTAGCTTACCCGGGACAGGGATCACAGATACGCAGTATTTT	CASSLPGTGITDTQYF
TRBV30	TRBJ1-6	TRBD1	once	TGTGCCTGGACTGTAGACAGGGATTCACCCCTCCACTTT	CAWTVDRDSPLHF
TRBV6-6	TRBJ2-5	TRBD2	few	TGTGCCAGCAGTCGAACGACTAGCGGGATGGAGACCCAGTACTTC	CASSRTTSGMETQYF
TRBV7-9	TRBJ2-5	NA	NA	TGTGCCAGCAGCTTAGGCCAACTCCAAGAGACCCAGTACTTC	CASSLGQLQETQYF
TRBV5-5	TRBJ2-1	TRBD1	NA	TGTGCCAGCAGCCTGACAGGGGTGAGAGGGAATGAGCAGTTCTTC	CASSLTGVRGNEQFF
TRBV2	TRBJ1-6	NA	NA	TGTGCCAGCAGTCGTCGGCAGGGGTCTTCACCCCTCCACTTT	CASSRRQGSSPLHF
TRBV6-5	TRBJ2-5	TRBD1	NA	TGTGCCAGCAGTCCGCGGACAGGTTCGACCCAGTACTTC	CASSPRTGSTQYF
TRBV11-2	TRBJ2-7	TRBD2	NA	TGTGCCAGCAGCCTAGCGGGGGGGCCCCACGAGCAGTACTTC	CASSLAGGPHEQYF
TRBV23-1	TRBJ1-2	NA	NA	TGCGCCAGCAGTCAACCCTCCAATCCCAGGACGTTTGGGGACAATCTGTATGGCTACACCTTC	CASSQPSNPRTFGDNLYGYTF
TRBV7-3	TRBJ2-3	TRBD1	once	TGTGCCAGCAGCCCGCAAGGACTAGGGACAGGGGAGGGTACGCAGTATTTT	CASSPQGLGTGEGTQYF
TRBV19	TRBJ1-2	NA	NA	TGTGCCAGTAGTATAAACAGGGTAGGCTATGGCTACACCTTC	CASSINRVGYGYTF
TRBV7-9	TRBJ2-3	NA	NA	TGTGCCAGCAGCTTAGGGTCCGGGACTCCCCCGTATTTT	CASSLGSGTPPYF
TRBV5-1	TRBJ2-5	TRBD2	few	TGCGCCAGCAGCGTTAGAGCGGGGGGGCTTGAGACCCAGTACTTC	CASSVRAGGLETQYF
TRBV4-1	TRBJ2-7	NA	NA	TGCGCCAGCAGCCAAGATGGTAGCTTTATCCGTGAGCAGTACTTC	CASSQDGSFIREQYF
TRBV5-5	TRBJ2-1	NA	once	TGTGCCAGCAGCCCACCAAAACTAGCTTCCTCCTACAATGAGCAGTTCTTC	CASSPPKLASSYNEQFF
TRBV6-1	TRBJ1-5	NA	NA	TGTGCCAGCAGGCAGGGTAATAGCAATCAGCCCCAGCATTTT	CASRQGNSNQPQHF
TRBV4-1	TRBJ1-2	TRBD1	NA	TGCGCCAGCAGGTCCGGACAGGGGAGCTATGGCTACACCTTC	CASRSGQGSYGYTF
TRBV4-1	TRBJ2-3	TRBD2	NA	TGCGCCAGCAGCCACCTAGCGGGGGGGCTAATAGATACGCAGTATTTT	CASSHLAGGLIDTQYF
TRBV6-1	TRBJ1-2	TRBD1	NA	TGTGCCAGCAGCAGGGGGCATCAGGATGGCTACACCTTC	CASSRGHQDGYTF
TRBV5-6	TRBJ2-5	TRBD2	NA	TGTGCCAGCAGCTTGGTTGGTAGTAGCGGGGGGGAAGAGACCCAGTACTTC	CASSLVGSSGGEETQYF
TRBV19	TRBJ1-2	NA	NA	TGTGCCAGTAGTACAGGGGCTAGCGGGGACTATGGCTACACCTTC	CASSTGASGDYGYTF
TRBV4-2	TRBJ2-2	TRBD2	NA	TGTGCCAGCAGTCAACTAGCGGGGGAGCAACGCTGGGAGCTGTTTTTT	CASSQLAGEQRWELFF
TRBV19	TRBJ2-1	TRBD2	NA	TGTGCCAGTAGTATAGGGCTAGCGGGAGCCAATGAGCAGTTCTTC	CASSIGLAGANEQFF
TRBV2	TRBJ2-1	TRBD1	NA	TGTGCCAGCACTGGGGACAGCGACTACAATGAGCAGTTCTTC	CASTGDSDYNEQFF
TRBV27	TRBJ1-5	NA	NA	TGTGCCAGCAGTTCAAGACAGTCCAATCAGCCCCAGCATTTT	CASSSRQSNQPQHF